Below are 3 T cell receptor beta chains sequenced from a single sample in a study of shared T cell receptors in the human thymus. Libraries were prepared by immunoSEQ multiplex PCR; TCRdb keeps only in-frame clonotypes and omits some of them. The sample lists roughly 710,000 clones, roughly 85% seen once, with over 0.008% in the top ten. A further study also used this sample, focusing on human thymus T cells.

Sequencing used thymocytes. The receptor set was obtained from a girl under three years old with a congenital heart defect.

This clone was recorded a few times. This sequence joins TRBV16 and TRBJ1-6, with TRBD1 matching 7 bases. The CDR3 runs to 15 residues. Losses at the gene ends were 2 bases for V and 8 bases for J; bases not matched to a gene: 6. Germline-derived CDR1 and CDR2 are KGHSY and FQNENV. The CDR3 DNA follows: TGTGCCAGCAGCCAACCCGGGACAGAAGATTCACCCCTCCACTTT. It translates to CASSQPGTEDSPLHF.

The chain carries TRBV21-1 and TRBJ2-7; the table calls TRBD1, which could not be checked here. TRBV21-1 is a pseudogene. CDR3 length: 14 residues. The CDR3 bases are TGTGCCAGCACCAAAGGAGGGGGCCCCTACGAGCAGTACTTC. Encoded protein: CASTKGGGPYEQYF.

The chain has TRBV19 and TRBJ2-4; weak D call: TRBD2 (6 bases). Trimming pared 7 bases from V and 6 bases from J, leaving 16 bases between. Germline V gene sequence: CDR1 LNHDA, CDR2 SQIVND (reference sequence). The CDR3 runs to 14 residues. The CDR3 bases are TGTGCCAGTACCTATGGGGGGTTAGGAAACATTCAGTACTTC. This encodes CASTYGGLGNIQYF.